This paragraph reports one TCR beta chain. CDR3 length: 15 residues. Trimming removed 3 bases at V and 7 bases at J, with 15 bases between. In germline, CDR1 is MDHEN, CDR2 SYDVKM. The data belong to a study of blood T cell repertoires in COVID-19. The wider study: Specimens from acute and convalescent COVID-19 originated in the United States, Italy and Spain. The cDNA or gDNA used as material had been derived from T cells, B-cell-depleted T cells, or PBMCs.

Libraries were prepared by immunoSEQ multiplex PCR; TCRdb keeps only in-frame clonotypes and omits some of them. The profile shows tens of thousands of clones, roughly 80% of them singletons. The sequence derives from a human donor with acute or convalescent COVID-19. The donor label of this sample is uncertain. This chain links TRBV28 with TRBJ2-2; D gene unclear. Material: peripheral blood. The DNA of the CDR3 is TGTGCCAGCAGTTTCGAGCCTGCCTTAGACGGGGAGCTGTTTTTT. This codes for CASSFEPALDGELFF.